The 24 T cell receptor beta chains below all came from one sample that was sequenced in a study of tumor-infiltrating lymphocytes in primary liver carcinoma. A constant-region primer served to make TCR beta cDNA from roughly 500 ng total RNA. ARM-PCR, slightly modified, supplied the TCR beta libraries through three nested multiplex PCR rounds. Researchers ran the first two PCR rounds for approximately 10 cycles each with TRBV1-TRBV30 forward primers and a C-beta reverse primer. From the multiplex PCR reads, TCRdb called clonotypes with MiXCR, one entry per CDR3 protein. The sample records roughly 100,000 distinct CDR3 sequences, 80% to 85% being singletons. RNA and DNA were co-extracted from about 19-30 mg of unsorted bulk tissue. Sample: liver tumor tissue from sampling region 3. Noted subset: tumor region T3, left-lateral pole. The receptors originated from a man aged 35 to 55 with primary liver carcinoma and hepatitis B virus infection.

On this clonotype itself: A read error may produce the germline difference seen at one junction end. The chain uses TRBV29-1 and TRBJ1-1, with D unclear. This CDR3 is 11 amino acids long. Per germline, CDR1 SQVTM and CDR2 ANQGSEA. In nucleotides, the CDR3 is TGTAGCGTTGGAATCGACACTGAAGCTTTCTTT. This gives the protein CSVGIDTEAFF.

Details on this clonotype: One end of the junction fails to match germline, which may point to a read error. The V and J genes are TRBV5-5 and TRBJ1-5; a weak D match, TRBD1 (6 bases). Germline V gene data show CDR1 as SGHKS and CDR2 as YYEKEE (reference sequence). The CDR3 covers 16 residues. CDR3 sequence (DNA): TGTGCCAGCAGCTTGATGGCACAGGGAAACAATCAGTCCCAGCATTTT. Its protein product is CASSLMAQGNNQSQHF.

Concerning this clonotype: Germline and junction disagree at one end, which may indicate a read error. The chain carries TRBV6-6 and TRBJ2-3; D is perhaps TRBD1 or TRBD2 (5 bases each). Per the germline V gene, CDR1 is MNHNY and CDR2 is SVGAGI (reference sequence). CDR3 size: 13 residues. The CDR3 loop is CTNTRESTDTQYF. The DNA for the CDR3 is TGTACTAACACCAGGGAGAGCACAGATACGCAGTATTTC.

The V call is TRBV6-1, the J call TRBJ2-1; no clear D. V lost 11 bases and J lost 9, with 14 bases in between. The germline CDR1 and CDR2 sequences are MNHNS and SASEGT. The CDR3 covers 11 residues. Here the CDR3 reads CAGTQHIEQFF. CDR3 sequence (DNA): TGTGCCGGCACCCAACACATTGAGCAGTTCTTC.

This clonotype was counted a single time. V and J are TRBV12-3 or TRBV12-4 and TRBJ2-1; D is possibly TRBD2 (6 bases). The V end was cut by 6 bases, the J end by 7 bases, with 10 bases between. The CDR3 is 12 amino acids. CDR3 in amino acids: CASSPLANEQFF. The CDR3 region has the DNA TGTGCCAGCAGCCCACTAGCTAATGAGCAGTTCTTC.

This clonotype was seen ten or more times. This chain uses TRBV28 with TRBJ2-7, with 7 bases aligning to TRBD2. The length of the CDR3 is 14 residues. V lost 2 bases to trimming and J lost 5 bases; unmatched junction nucleotides: 6. The germline V gene has CDR1 MDHEN and CDR2 SYDVKM. CDR3 in amino acids: CASSLGAGLDEQYF. DNA for the CDR3: TGTGCCAGCAGTTTAGGAGCGGGACTTGACGAGCAGTACTTC.

A remark on this clonotype: The junction does not match germline at one end; this may be a read error. CDR3 sequence reads: CSSRREESGKLNSVQFF. For the CDR3, the DNA is TGCTCCAGCAGGAGGGAGGAATCAGGAAAGCTTAATAGCGTGCAGTTCTTC. The genes are TRBV4-1 and TRBJ2-1, with D perhaps matching TRBD2 (6 bases). Germline V gives CDR1 MGHRA, CDR2 YSYEKL. CDR3 length equals 17 residues.

J is TRBJ2-3 and V is TRBV11-2, with TRBD2 as a possible D gene (6 bases). CDR3 length: 19 amino acids. CDR1 and CDR2 from the germline V gene are SGHAT and FQNNGV. The V end lost 6 bases, the J end lost 7 bases, and 32 bases lay between the germline ends. The CDR3 DNA reads TGTGCCAGCAGTTTATCTTTGGGGGGTCGGATCGTCACAAGACATACGCAGTATTTT. This translates into CASSLSLGGRIVTRHTQYF.

Comments on this clonotype: The junction shows a germline mismatch at one end, possibly a read error. The chain recombines TRBV12-3 or TRBV12-4 with TRBJ2-7, with 7 bases fitting TRBD1. This CDR3 contains 15 residues. CDR3 nucleotides: TGTGCCGGCAGATGTACACAACAGGGGCTCTACGAGCAGTACTTC. It is translated as CAGRCTQQGLYEQYF.

A remark on this clonotype: At one end the junction does not follow the germline gene, possibly because of a read error. The chain uses TRBV7-9 and TRBJ2-2; no reliable D call. The CDR3 totals 12 residues. Germline assignment: CDR1 SEHNR and CDR2 FQNEAQ (reference sequence). CDR3 DNA sequence: TGTACCAGCAGCTTTACGACCTGGGAGCTGTTTTTT. Encoded protein: CTSSFTTWELFF. Together with reference TRBV7-9 and TRBJ2-2, the CDR3 gives the full variable domain: DTGVSQNPRHKITKRGQNVTFRCDPISEHNRLYWYRQTLGQGPEFLTYFQNEAQLEKSRLLSDRFSAERPKGSFSTLEIQRTEQGDSAMYLCTSSFTTWELFFGEGSRLTVL.

Concerning this clonotype: Because it lacks the conserved phenylalanine or tryptophan at the end, this CDR3 is likely a read error. This chain joins TRBV29-1 and TRBJ1-1; no definite D call. CDR1 and CDR2 from the germline V gene are SQVTM and ANQGSEA. The CDR3 covers 15 residues. The CDR3 sequence is CIVEAGWGMNTDAFV. Written as DNA, the CDR3 is TGCATCGTTGAAGCGGGGTGGGGAATGAACACTGATGCTTTCGTT.

As regards this clonotype: A read error may produce the germline difference seen at one junction end. This chain links TRBV30 with TRBJ2-1; D is tentatively TRBD1 or TRBD2 (5 bases each). There are 14 residues in the CDR3. The V gene's germline CDR1 is GTSNPN and CDR2 SVGIG (reference sequence). The CDR3: CAWEGRASYNEQFF. The CDR3 nucleotides are TGTGCCTGGGAGGGCAGGGCATCCTACAATGAACAGTTCTTC.

This clonotype appeared a single time. The junction and the germline gene differ at one end; a read error may be behind it. For the CDR3, the DNA is TGTACCAGCACGCGACTGGTTGGGGGCGAGCAGTCCTTC. Translation: CTSTRLVGGEQSF. V usage is TRBV11-1 and J usage is TRBJ2-1; the D gene is possibly TRBD1 (6 bases). CDR1 and CDR2 from the germline V gene are SGHAT and FQDESV (reference sequence). The CDR3 has 13 residues.

Notes on this clonotype: No conserved phenylalanine or tryptophan is present at the end of the CDR3, so a read error is the likely explanation. The chain is built from TRBV5-1 and TRBJ2-5, with unresolved D. Germline V gene data show CDR1 as SGHRS and CDR2 as YFSETQ. The V and J ends lost 2 bases and 6 bases respectively, with 5 bases between them. The CDR3 length is 11 residues. CDR3 protein: CASSFEKTQYI. CDR3 nucleotide sequence: TGCGCCAGCAGCTTCGAGAAGACCCAGTACATC.

Regarding this clonotype: Relative to the germline gene, one junction end is altered; a read error may explain this. The chain uses TRBV12-3 or TRBV12-4 and TRBJ2-1; TRBD2 aligns across 7 bases. The CDR3 is 15 amino acids. The CDR3 nucleotides read TGTGCCAGCATCCTCAGCGGGGAAGGCTACAATGAGCAGATCTTC. This translates into CASILSGEGYNEQIF.

In this sample, this clonotype turned up once. A much larger clonotype is one base distant, so this may be a read error. No conserved phenylalanine or tryptophan is present at the end of the CDR3, so a read error is the likely explanation. V usage is TRBV12-3 or TRBV12-4 and J usage is TRBJ1-4; D is unclear. The CDR3 loop spans 13 amino acids. CDR3 coding DNA: TGTGCCAGCAGTTTATCTGGTTTGGAAAATCTGTTTCTT. This encodes CASSLSGLENLFL.

Only one count was recorded for this clonotype. The junction does not match germline at one end; this may be a read error. The chain links TRBV4-3 to TRBJ2-2; D is unresolved. CDR1 and CDR2 from the germline V gene are LGHNA and YSLEER. This CDR3 contains 13 residues. The CDR3 loop is CDSSQVSEGELFF. CDR3 sequence (DNA): TGCGACAGCAGCCAAGTTTCTGAAGGGGAGCTGTTTTTT.

Remarks on this clonotype: One end of the junction does not line up with germline, which may come from a read error. The chain recombines TRBV28 with TRBJ2-5, with TRBD2 identical over 11 bases. CDR3 length: 17 residues. The germline V gene has CDR1 MDHEN and CDR2 SYDVKM. The CDR3 loop is CVSSTLAGGMYQKTQYF. The CDR3 nucleotides are TGTGTCAGCAGTACGTTAGCGGGAGGGATGTACCAAAAGACCCAGTACTTC.

In regard to this clonotype: The missing conserved phenylalanine or tryptophan at the end of this CDR3 makes a read error likely. The rearrangement links TRBV30 to TRBJ2-7; D remains ambiguous. V was trimmed by 5 bases and J by 9 bases, leaving 11 bases between them. CDR3 size: 10 residues. Germline lookup yields CDR1 GTSNPN and CDR2 SVGIG (reference sequence). CDR3: CAWDGNGQYI. The DNA for the CDR3 is TGTGCCTGGGATGGGAATGGGCAGTACATC.

Note on this clonotype: One end of the junction fails to match germline, which may point to a read error. This chain connects TRBV7-9 to TRBJ2-5, with TRBD2 matching 8 bases. The CDR3 runs to 17 residues. From germline, CDR1 is SEHNR and CDR2 FQNEAQ (reference sequence). The CDR3, as DNA: TGTGCCGGCAGCCCATGGACTAGCAGGAGGGCCCAAGAGACCCAGTACTTC. Protein: CAGSPWTSRRAQETQYF.

A note on this clonotype: The germline gene is not matched at one end of the junction; a read error may be the cause. The rearrangement links TRBV29-1 to TRBJ1-5; D remains ambiguous. The CDR3 totals 12 residues. CDR1 and CDR2 (germline): SQVTM, ANQGSEA. CDR3 in DNA: TGCAGCGTGGGGAGAGGGAATCTGCCCCAGCATTTT. Encoded protein: CSVGRGNLPQHF.

This clonotype is a singleton in its sample. One end of the junction is discordant with germline, which a read error may explain. The V and J genes are TRBV6-1 and TRBJ1-6, with D perhaps matching TRBD1 (5 bases). CDR3 size: 15 residues. Germline V gene lookup returns CDR1 MNHNS and CDR2 SASEGT. CDR3 sequence (DNA): TGTGCCAGCATCACGAGACAAGGGGCTTATTCACACCTCCACTTT. This sequence encodes CASITRQGAYSHLHF.

This chain joins TRBV20-1 and TRBJ2-2, with 7 nucleotides matching TRBD1. In germline, CDR1 is DFQATT, CDR2 SNEGSKA (reference sequence). The CDR3 has 14 residues. V lost 3 bases and J lost 3; bases outside the gene matches: 4. The CDR3: CSARIGGDTGELFF. The CDR3, as DNA: TGCAGTGCTAGGATAGGGGGCGACACCGGGGAGCTGTTTTTT.

About this clonotype itself: The CDR3 ends on some other residue instead of the conserved phenylalanine or tryptophan, so this is likely a read error. The chain combines TRBV6-6 with TRBJ2-7; D is possibly TRBD2 (6 bases). The germline gives CDR1 MNHNY, CDR2 SVGAGI (reference sequence). V was cut by 7 bases and J by 1 base, with 11 bases left in between. The CDR3 has 13 residues. The CDR3 DNA reads TGTGCCAGCACCCCAGGACTATCCTACGAGCAGTACCTC. Amino acids: CASTPGLSYEQYL.